This T cell receptor beta chain was recovered during a study of T cell repertoires in cytomegalovirus infection. Concerning this clonotype itself: Its antigen is not identified.

Germline assignment: CDR1 LNHDA and CDR2 SQIVND (reference sequence). This CDR3 has 13 amino acids. Germline trimming cut 6 bases from V and 6 bases from J; bases unmatched to any gene: 5. Using its own MiXCR run on the reads, TCRdb lists one record per CDR3 protein. The sample holds about 69,000 distinct CDR3 sequences; more than 25% are singletons and the top ten take about 60%. The sample was CD8+ T cells from cultured PBMCs, taken from culture after CMV antigen stimulation. This receptor was obtained from a human donor in good health (CMV status not recorded). Some clones in this sample may be carry-over from other donors' samples. V is TRBV19 and J is TRBJ2-7, with TRBD1 matching over 10 bases. The CDR3 sequence is CASSLDRGREQYF. The DNA of the CDR3 is TGTGCCAGTAGCCTTGACAGGGGGCGCGAGCAGTACTTC.